The rows below give T cell receptor beta chains drawn from one sample of a study of monozygotic twins with inflammatory bowel disease. TCRdb re-called the 5' RACE reads and gives one entry per CDR3 protein, without DNA. Its listing shows some 440,000 distinct CDR3 sequences. The sequencing input was blood. The receptors derive from a human donor with ulcerative colitis or Crohn's disease, or a healthy co-twin of an affected twin (not recorded which). The CDR3 runs from the conserved cysteine through the conserved F or W.

J gene: TRBJ1-5; V gene: TRBV19; CDR3 protein: CASSIQQGGQPQHF
J gene: TRBJ1-2; V gene: TRBV29-1; CDR3 protein: CSVDPPDTNYGYTF
J gene: TRBJ1-1; V gene: TRBV12-3/TRBV12-4; CDR3 protein: CASSVGQRLEAFF
J gene: TRBJ1-2; V gene: TRBV6-1; CDR3 protein: CASNEAGTGILEGYTF
J gene: TRBJ2-7; V gene: TRBV7-2; CDR3 protein: CASSWDRGNEQYF
J gene: TRBJ2-1; V gene: TRBV15; CDR3 protein: CATSPTGTSGIVNEQFF
J gene: TRBJ1-6; V gene: TRBV15; CDR3 protein: CATSRQQGYNSPLHF
J gene: TRBJ2-4; V gene: TRBV7-9; CDR3 protein: CASSWGGSGKNIQYF
J gene: TRBJ2-5; V gene: TRBV4-2; CDR3 protein: CASSKEELRKETQYF
J gene: TRBJ1-1; V gene: TRBV29-1; CDR3 protein: CSVERQMNTEAFF
J gene: TRBJ2-2; V gene: TRBV12-3/TRBV12-4; CDR3 protein: CASSPGQSPGELFF
J gene: TRBJ1-6; V gene: TRBV5-6; CDR3 protein: CASSLDPGSYNSPLHF
J gene: TRBJ1-5; V gene: TRBV20-1; CDR3 protein: CSARDAGAPGPQHF
J gene: TRBJ2-3; V gene: TRBV7-9; CDR3 protein: CASSSAATDTQYF
J gene: TRBJ2-5; V gene: TRBV6-1; CDR3 protein: CASSAKETQYF
J gene: TRBJ2-5; V gene: TRBV5-6; CDR3 protein: CASILSAGGYQETQYF
J gene: TRBJ2-5; V gene: TRBV14; CDR3 protein: CASSQNTGRTAKETQYF
J gene: TRBJ2-7; V gene: TRBV7-2; CDR3 protein: CASSLSGGRGSYEQYF
J gene: TRBJ2-7; V gene: TRBV29-1; CDR3 protein: CSVRTPAVYEQYF
J gene: TRBJ2-1; V gene: TRBV5-1; CDR3 protein: CASSLGLGQGFNEQFF
J gene: TRBJ2-1; V gene: TRBV11-2; CDR3 protein: CASSPYGGLAGAHNEQFF
J gene: TRBJ1-1; V gene: TRBV27; CDR3 protein: CASSFTGMNTEAFF
J gene: TRBJ2-7; V gene: TRBV11-2; CDR3 protein: CASSFSEQRYDQYF
J gene: TRBJ2-7; V gene: TRBV6-1; CDR3 protein: CASRSSYGNYEQYF
J gene: TRBJ1-2; V gene: TRBV5-1; CDR3 protein: CASSSGQTYGYTF
J gene: TRBJ1-1; V gene: TRBV9; CDR3 protein: CASSAQGLNTEAFF
J gene: TRBJ1-5; V gene: TRBV7-2; CDR3 protein: CASSSYRGQEQPQHF
J gene: TRBJ2-1; V gene: TRBV20-1; CDR3 protein: CSAEGQYNEQFF
J gene: TRBJ2-2; V gene: TRBV30; CDR3 protein: CACIPDTNTGELFF
J gene: TRBJ2-7; V gene: TRBV18; CDR3 protein: CASSPSGREGPYEQYF
J gene: TRBJ1-6; V gene: TRBV12-3/TRBV12-4; CDR3 protein: CASSSRDRTFSPLHF
J gene: TRBJ2-3; V gene: TRBV20-1; CDR3 protein: CSARTNTDTQYF
J gene: TRBJ1-1; V gene: TRBV7-3; CDR3 protein: CASSPTTDLNTEAFF
J gene: TRBJ2-5; V gene: TRBV7-2; CDR3 protein: CASSLSSGRGETQYF
J gene: TRBJ2-1; V gene: TRBV7-6; CDR3 protein: CASSLATSSGRLHNEQFF
J gene: TRBJ2-5; V gene: TRBV13; CDR3 protein: CASSRPTRETQYF
J gene: TRBJ2-7; V gene: TRBV12-3/TRBV12-4; CDR3 protein: CASRFTLGQGAGEQYF
J gene: TRBJ2-7; V gene: TRBV5-1; CDR3 protein: CASSLETNTYEQYF
J gene: TRBJ2-1; V gene: TRBV28; CDR3 protein: CASSFWGQDEQFF
J gene: TRBJ2-2; V gene: TRBV20-1; CDR3 protein: CSASPRQNTRELFF
J gene: TRBJ2-5; V gene: TRBV12-3/TRBV12-4; CDR3 protein: CASSFWGQETQYF
J gene: TRBJ1-5; V gene: TRBV20-1; CDR3 protein: CSAVTGPINQPQHF
J gene: TRBJ2-5; V gene: TRBV6-5; CDR3 protein: CASSYSRASRETQYF